This T cell receptor (beta chain) was identified during a study of human T cells and chemical hapten exposure. Study-level background: Alopecia areata, totalis or universalis affected patients, mainly female.

This clonotype came up a few times. From the RACE reads, TCRdb called clonotypes with MiXCR, one entry per CDR3 protein. The sample contains nearly 350,000 distinct CDR3 sequences, around 7% of which appear only once. Trimming left V 0 bases short and J 8 bases short, with 8 bases between. This CDR3 is built from 13 residues. CDR1 and CDR2 from the germline V gene are SGHKS and YYEKEE (reference sequence). Specified time point: patch test 1, 2 weeks after DPC sensitization. As to treatment: therapeutic diphenylcyclopropenone sensitization with weekly scalp DPC. Those who donated were patients with alopecia, 18 to 70 years of age, and suitable for DPC.

This chain connects TRBV5-5 to TRBJ1-4; D is uncertain. This clonotype was sampled from a woman aged 18-30 years with alopecia areata. Some clones in this sample may be carry-over from other donors' samples. The sample in question was whole blood, obtained in connection with sensitization to the hapten diphenylcyclopropenone (DPC). The CDR3 DNA is TGTGCCAGCAGCTTGGCGTCCGACGAAAAACTGTTTTTT. Translating gives CASSLASDEKLFF.